This T cell receptor (beta chain) is from a study of cytomegalovirus exposure and HLA in healthy donors. This CDR3 is built from 15 residues. V dropped 8 bases and J dropped 5 bases, with 21 bases sitting between them. Germline-derived CDR1 and CDR2 are SGHTA and FQGNSA. Comment on this clone: The antigen is unknown.

Study-level findings and limits: Presence/absence analyses supposed approximately even sequencing depth among donors. Upon later analysis, TCR association rates were observed to vary by HLA locus, being highest for DRB1 and lowest for HLA-C. In a later analysis, V- and J-gene trimming of beta chains associated with a DCLRE1C missense variant, replicated independently.

Each donor was healthy, and each was a bone marrow donor. The PCR was carried out with 60 Vbeta primers and 13 Jbeta primers. Assay: immunoSEQ multiplex PCR; the TCRdb copy retains only in-frame clones and omits some. The table records under 150,000 clones, 84% of them present only once. The chain combines TRBV7-2 with TRBJ2-5; possible D gene TRBD2, 5 bases. The sample comprised PBMCs. The receptor was derived from a boy between 2 and 15 years old in good health and CMV-seronegative. The CDR3 bases are TGTGCCAGCCAGTTTCTCAACGGGAAAAGGGAGACCCAGTACTTC. Its translation is CASQFLNGKRETQYF. Full variable domain (outside the CDR3, taken from reference TRBV7-2 and TRBJ2-5): GAGVSQSPSNKVTEKGKDVELRCDPISGHTALYWYRQSLGQGLEFLIYFQGNSAPDKSGLPSDRFSAERTGGSVSTLTIQRTQQEDSAVYLCASQFLNGKRETQYFGPGTRLLVL.